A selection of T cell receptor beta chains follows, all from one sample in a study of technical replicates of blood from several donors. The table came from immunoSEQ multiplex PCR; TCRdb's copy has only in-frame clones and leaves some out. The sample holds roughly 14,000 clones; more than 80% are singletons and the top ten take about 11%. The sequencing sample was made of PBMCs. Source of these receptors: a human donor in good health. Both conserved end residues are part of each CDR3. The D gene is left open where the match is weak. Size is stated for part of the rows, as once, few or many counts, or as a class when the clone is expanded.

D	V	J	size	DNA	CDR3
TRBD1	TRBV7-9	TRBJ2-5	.	TGTGCCAGCAGCGTAGGGACAGGGACGAGAGGGTTCCAAGAGACCCAGTACTTC	CASSVGTGTRGFQETQYF
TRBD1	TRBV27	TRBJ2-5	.	TGTGCCAGCAGTTCGGGACAGGGACCTGGAGTGGAGACCCAGTACTTC	CASSSGQGPGVETQYF
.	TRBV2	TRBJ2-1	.	TGTGCCAGCATCGAAGCGACTAGTGGCTCCTACAATGAGCAGTTCTTC	CASIEATSGSYNEQFF
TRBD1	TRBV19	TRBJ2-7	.	TGTGCCAGTAGTATGGGACAGGGGGCGCGAGGCGAGCAGTACTTC	CASSMGQGARGEQYF
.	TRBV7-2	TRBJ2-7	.	TGTGCCAGCAGCCAAAGTGCCGGCAGGGCCGAGCAGTACTTC	CASSQSAGRAEQYF
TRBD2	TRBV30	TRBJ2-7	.	TGTGCCTGGAGTTTCCCAGAGACTAGCGGGGCCTACGAGCAGTACTTC	CAWSFPETSGAYEQYF
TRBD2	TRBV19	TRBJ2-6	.	TGTGCCAGTAGTATAGTCCTAGCGGGCTCCTCTGGGGCCAACGTCCTGACTTTC	CASSIVLAGSSGANVLTF
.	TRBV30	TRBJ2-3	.	TGTGCCTGGAGTCCAACCCCCCCCGGAGATACGCAGTATTTT	CAWSPTPPGDTQYF
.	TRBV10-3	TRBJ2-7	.	TGTGCCATCGCCATGAGCTCCTACGAGCAGTACTTC	CAIAMSSYEQYF
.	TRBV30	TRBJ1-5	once	TGTGCCTGGAGACCACAGGGCAATCAGCCCCAGCATTTT	CAWRPQGNQPQHF
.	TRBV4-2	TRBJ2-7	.	TGTGCCAGCAGCCAAGATGCGGGATCTTACGAGCAGTACTTC	CASSQDAGSYEQYF
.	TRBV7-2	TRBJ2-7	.	TGTGCCAGCAGCTTAAAGGCTAGGCAGCCCCTTATGTCCTACGAGCAGTACTTC	CASSLKARQPLMSYEQYF
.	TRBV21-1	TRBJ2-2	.	TGTGCCAGCAAGAGCAGGGGACTAGCGGGAGGGCCCAGGACCGGGGAGCTGTTTTTT	CASKSRGLAGGPRTGELFF
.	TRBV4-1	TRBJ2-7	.	TGCGCCAGCAGCCAAGATACGCGGGGTTCTTGGGAGCAGTACTTC	CASSQDTRGSWEQYF
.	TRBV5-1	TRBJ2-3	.	TGCGCCAGCAGCGTGGGGACTGATACTAGCACAGATACGCAGTATTTT	CASSVGTDTSTDTQYF
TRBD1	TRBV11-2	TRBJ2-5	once	TGTGCCAGCAGCTTAGGAGGACAGGGAGTTGAGACCCAGTACTTC	CASSLGGQGVETQYF
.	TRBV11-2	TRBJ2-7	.	TGTGCCAGCAGCCTAAGGCGGGATACGAGCTCCTACGAGCAGTACTTC	CASSLRRDTSSYEQYF
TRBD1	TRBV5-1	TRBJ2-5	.	TGCGCCAGCAGCTTGTCCGGACAGGCCGGGGAGACCCAGTACTTC	CASSLSGQAGETQYF
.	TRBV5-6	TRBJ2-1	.	TGTGCCAGCAGCCTGGGGCCTACGGGTGAGCAGTTCTTC	CASSLGPTGEQFF
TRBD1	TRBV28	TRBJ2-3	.	TGTGCCAGCAGTTCACCGGGACAGGGCGAGGATACGCAGTATTTT	CASSSPGQGEDTQYF
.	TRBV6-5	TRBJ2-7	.	TGTGCCAGCAGTGTGGTCCAGGGTTTAACCTACGAGCAGTACTTC	CASSVVQGLTYEQYF
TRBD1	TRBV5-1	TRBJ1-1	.	TGCGCCAGCAGCTTGGGGGGTTATCAGGGGGACAATGAAGCTTTCTTT	CASSLGGYQGDNEAFF
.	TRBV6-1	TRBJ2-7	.	TGTGCCAGCGCGGGGTCTCCCGAGCAGTACTTC	CASAGSPEQYF